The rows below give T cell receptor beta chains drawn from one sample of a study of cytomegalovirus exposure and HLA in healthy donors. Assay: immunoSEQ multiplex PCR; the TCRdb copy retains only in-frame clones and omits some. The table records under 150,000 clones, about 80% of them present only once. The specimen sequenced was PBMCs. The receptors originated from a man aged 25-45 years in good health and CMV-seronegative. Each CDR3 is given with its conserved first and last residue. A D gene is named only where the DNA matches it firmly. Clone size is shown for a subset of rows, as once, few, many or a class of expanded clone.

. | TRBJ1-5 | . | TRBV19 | TGTGCCAGTAGAAATCAAGGGAGGGGCAATCAGCCCCAGCATTTT | CASRNQGRGNQPQHF
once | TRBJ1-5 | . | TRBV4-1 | TGCGCCAGCAGCCAAGAGGGGGGAACGAGCAATCAGCCCCAGCATTTT | CASSQEGGTSNQPQHF
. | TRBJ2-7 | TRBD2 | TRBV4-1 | TGCGCCAGCAGCCTAGCGGGAGGCTCTTCCTACGAGCAGTACTTC | CASSLAGGSSYEQYF
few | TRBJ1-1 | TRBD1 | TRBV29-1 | TGCAGCGATACAGGGGGCGGGAACACTGAAGCTTTCTTT | CSDTGGGNTEAFF
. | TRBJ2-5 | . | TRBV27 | TGTGCCAGCAGTTTGGAGGGAAGAGGCGAGACCCAGTACTTC | CASSLEGRGETQYF
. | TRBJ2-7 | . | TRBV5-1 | TGCGCCAGCAGCTCTAGACTAGAAGGGAAGCAGTACTTC | CASSSRLEGKQYF
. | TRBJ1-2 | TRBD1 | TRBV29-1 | TGCAGCGTTGAAGAGACAGGGATCTTC | CSVEETGIF
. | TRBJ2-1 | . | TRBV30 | TGTGCCTGGACAGGTAGCAATGAGCAGTTCTTC | CAWTGSNEQFF
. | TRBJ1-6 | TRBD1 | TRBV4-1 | TGCGCCAGCAGCCAAGGACAGGGTTATAATTCACCCCTCCACTTT | CASSQGQGYNSPLHF
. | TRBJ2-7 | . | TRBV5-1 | TGCGCCAGCAGCCAGTGGACAGATACCTACGAGCAGTACTTC | CASSQWTDTYEQYF
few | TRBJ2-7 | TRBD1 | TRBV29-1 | TGCAGCGTTCGGGGTCCGGGACAGATTACCTACGAGCAGTACTTC | CSVRGPGQITYEQYF
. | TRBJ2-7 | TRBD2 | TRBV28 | TGTGCCAGCAGCCCCATAGCGGGAGTAAACGAGCAGTACTTC | CASSPIAGVNEQYF
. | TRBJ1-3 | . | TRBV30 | TGTGCCTGCGGGGAGGGAAACACCATATATTTT | CACGEGNTIYF
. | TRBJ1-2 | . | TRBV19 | TGTGCCAGTAGTATGTCGGGGGTTCCTGGCTACACCTTC | CASSMSGVPGYTF
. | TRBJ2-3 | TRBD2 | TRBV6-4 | TGTGCCAGCAGTGGGGTTGAAATAGCGGGAGGAAGCACAGATACGCAGTATTTT | CASSGVEIAGGSTDTQYF
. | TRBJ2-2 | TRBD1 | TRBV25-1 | TGTGCCAGCAGTGAAGCGGACAGGGGCGCCGGGGAGCTGTTTTTT | CASSEADRGAGELFF
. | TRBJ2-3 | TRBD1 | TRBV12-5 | TGTGCTAGTGTCAAATCTGGACAGGAGGCAAATACGCAGTATTTT | CASVKSGQEANTQYF
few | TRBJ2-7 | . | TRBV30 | TGTGCCTGGAGTCCCGGTTGGGGCCATCACCCCATCTACGAGCAGTACTTC | CAWSPGWGHHPIYEQYF